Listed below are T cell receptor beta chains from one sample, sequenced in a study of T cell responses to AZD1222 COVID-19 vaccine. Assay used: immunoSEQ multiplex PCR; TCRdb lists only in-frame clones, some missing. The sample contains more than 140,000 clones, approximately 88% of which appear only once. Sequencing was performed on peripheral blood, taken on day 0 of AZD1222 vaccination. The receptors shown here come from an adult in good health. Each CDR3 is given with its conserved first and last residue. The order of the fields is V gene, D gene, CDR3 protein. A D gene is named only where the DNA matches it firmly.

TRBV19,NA,CASSIFGNSNQPQHF
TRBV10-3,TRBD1,CAISETGQVYGYTF
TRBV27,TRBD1,CASTIATGGGSPLHF
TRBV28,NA,CASRPGSLFYGYTF
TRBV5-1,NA,CASSLGGQETQYF
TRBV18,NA,CASSPLSPGELFF
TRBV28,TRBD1,CASTRGYNTGELFF
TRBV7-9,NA,CASSLNRENSPLHF
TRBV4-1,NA,CASSQDSSNQPQHF
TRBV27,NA,CASRKGTDTQYF
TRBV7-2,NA,CASSLGAGWSTDTQYF
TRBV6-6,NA,CASSEGRSYTF
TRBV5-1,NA,CASSLGGASDEQYF
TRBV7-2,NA,CASGTSSYNEQFF
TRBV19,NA,CASSTGLNYGYTF
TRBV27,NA,CASSPPGRGLFF
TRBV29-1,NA,CSVGQSSGNTIYF
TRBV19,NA,CASSKQQNTEAFF
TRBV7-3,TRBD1,CASSPTGASETQYF
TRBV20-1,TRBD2,CSASKGSGRVHEQYF
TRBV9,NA,CASSASNYGYTF
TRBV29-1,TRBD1,CSVAGTGGIESNQPQHF
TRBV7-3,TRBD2,CASSLGLAGYNEQFF
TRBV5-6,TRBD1,CASSPTGERYGYTF
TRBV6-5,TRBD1,CASLRDRNTEAFF
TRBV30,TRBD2,CAWTSGSGGTDTQYF
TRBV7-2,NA,CASSSAGGNTIYF
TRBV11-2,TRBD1,CASRYRGGEAFF
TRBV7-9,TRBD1,CASSYWGGQGSNQPQHF
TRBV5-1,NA,CASSLRGGPSTEAFF
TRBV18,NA,CASSPRGGEKLFF
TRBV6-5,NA,CASSQGRFEAFF
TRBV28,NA,CASKKGGQGSNQPQHF
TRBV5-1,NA,CASSPSGAPTDTQYF
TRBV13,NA,CASSLGARNTGELFF
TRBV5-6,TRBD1,CASSLARDSYTGELFF
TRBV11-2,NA,CASSFDMKGRDEAFF
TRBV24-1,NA,CATSGTDEAFF
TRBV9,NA,CASSVAGFSYEQYF
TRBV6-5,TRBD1,CASSPGQGISGYTF
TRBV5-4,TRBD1,CASSLVGQGAEKLFF
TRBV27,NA,CASSSTGTSYEQYF
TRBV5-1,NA,CASSLPTANTGELFF
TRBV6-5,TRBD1,CATRTGGVPYGYTF
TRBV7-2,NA,CASRYAGQSTDTQYF
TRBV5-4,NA,CASSRVNTGELFF
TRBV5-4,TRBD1,CASREGTANTGELFF
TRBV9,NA,CASSDLGEQYF
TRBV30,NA,CAWKWAGTTGELFF
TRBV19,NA,CASSIKATVRDTEAFF
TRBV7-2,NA,CASSFNPGTGELFF
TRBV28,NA,CASIGGGSHRGYTF
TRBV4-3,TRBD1,CASSQGGQGINEQFF
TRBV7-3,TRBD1,CASSSSHGQGANEQFF
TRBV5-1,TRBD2,CASSLAPTSALGYEQYF
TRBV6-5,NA,CASSSSTSAETQYF
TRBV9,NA,CASSVEGENYGYTF
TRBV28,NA,CASSLRGPPYEQYF
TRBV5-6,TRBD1,CASSPRDRDSNQPQHF